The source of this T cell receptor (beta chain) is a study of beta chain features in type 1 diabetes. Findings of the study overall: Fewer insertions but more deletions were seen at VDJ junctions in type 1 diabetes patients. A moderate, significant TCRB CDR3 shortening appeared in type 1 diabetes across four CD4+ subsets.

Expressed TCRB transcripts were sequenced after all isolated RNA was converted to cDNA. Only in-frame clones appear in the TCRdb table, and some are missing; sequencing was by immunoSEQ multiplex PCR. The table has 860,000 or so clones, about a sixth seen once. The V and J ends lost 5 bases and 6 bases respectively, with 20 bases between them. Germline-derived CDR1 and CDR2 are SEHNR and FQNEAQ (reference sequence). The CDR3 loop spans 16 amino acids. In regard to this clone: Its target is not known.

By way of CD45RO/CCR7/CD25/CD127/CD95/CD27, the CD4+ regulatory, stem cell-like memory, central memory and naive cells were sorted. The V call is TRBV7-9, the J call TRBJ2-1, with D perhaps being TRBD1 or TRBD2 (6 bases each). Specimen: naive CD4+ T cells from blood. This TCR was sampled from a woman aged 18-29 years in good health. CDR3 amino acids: CASSRGGSGYLNEQFF. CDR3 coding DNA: TGTGCCAGCAGCCGAGGGGGTAGCGGATATCTCAATGAGCAGTTCTTC.